A single sample gave rise to the 2 T cell receptor beta chains below, sequenced in a study of blood T cell repertoires in COVID-19. Method: immunoSEQ multiplex PCR; TCRdb's copy keeps in-frame clones and lacks some. The table has a few hundred thousand clones, roughly 84% seen once. Sequenced: peripheral blood. Every receptor here comes from a middle-aged man who had recovered from COVID-19.

J is TRBJ2-7 and V is TRBV14; 13 bases are a match to TRBD2. The germline CDR1 and CDR2 sequences are SGHDN and FVKESK. This CDR3 is built from 16 residues. With 4 bases clipped from V and 4 bases from J, the junction kept 7 bases outside the gene matches. The CDR3 here is CASSPGLAGAGYEQYF. CDR3 bases: TGTGCCAGCAGCCCAGGACTAGCGGGAGCAGGTTACGAGCAGTACTTC.

The chain carries TRBV7-2 and TRBJ2-1; 10 bases map to TRBD2. Trimming took 1 base from V and 0 from J; bases not matched to a gene: 3. Germline V gene data show CDR1 as SGHTA and CDR2 as FQGNSA. This CDR3 spans 17 amino acids. The CDR3 region is CASSLVPSGGSYNEQFF. In DNA, the CDR3 is TGTGCCAGCAGCTTAGTTCCTAGCGGGGGCTCCTACAATGAGCAGTTCTTC. Looking up the rest from reference TRBV7-2 and TRBJ2-1 gives the full variable domain: GAGVSQSPSNKVTEKGKDVELRCDPISGHTALYWYRQSLGQGLEFLIYFQGNSAPDKSGLPSDRFSAERTGGSVSTLTIQRTQQEDSAVYLCASSLVPSGGSYNEQFFGPGTRLTVL.